This TCR beta chain was sequenced for a study of blood T cell repertoires in COVID-19. In the study overall: Acute and convalescent COVID-19 specimens originated in the United States, Italy and Spain.

Clones were read by immunoSEQ multiplex PCR, and TCRdb kept only the in-frame ones, dropping some. The profile shows some 300,000 clones, roughly nine tenths of them singletons. All enrollees were about 18 to 89 years old and from approximately 25 US areas. This TCR came from a woman aged 45 to 65 who had been exposed to COVID-19. Sequencing was carried out using PBMCs or T cells enriched from blood (not recorded which).

The CDR3 sequence is CASSSSSRDTPFVEFF. CDR3 DNA: TGTGCCAGCAGTTCATCATCCCGGGACACTCCCTTTGTGGAGTTCTTC. The rearrangement links TRBV27 to TRBJ2-1; D perhaps matches TRBD1 (6 bases). This CDR3 has 16 residues. V lost 4 bases and J lost 14, with 27 bases in between. Germline-derived CDR1 and CDR2 are MNHEY and SMNVEV (reference sequence).